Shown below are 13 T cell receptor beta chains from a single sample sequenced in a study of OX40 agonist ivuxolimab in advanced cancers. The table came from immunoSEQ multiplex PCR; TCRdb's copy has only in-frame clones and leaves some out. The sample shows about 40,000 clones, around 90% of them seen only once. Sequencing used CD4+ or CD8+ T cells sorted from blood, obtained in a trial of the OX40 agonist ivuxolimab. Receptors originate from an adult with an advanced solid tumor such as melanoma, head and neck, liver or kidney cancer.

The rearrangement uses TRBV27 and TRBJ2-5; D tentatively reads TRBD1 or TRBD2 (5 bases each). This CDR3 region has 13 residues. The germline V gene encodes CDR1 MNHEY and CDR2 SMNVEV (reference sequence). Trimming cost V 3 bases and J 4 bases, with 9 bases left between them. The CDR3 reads CASSFGGRETQYF. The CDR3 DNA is TGTGCCAGCAGTTTTGGGGGAAGAGAGACCCAGTACTTC.

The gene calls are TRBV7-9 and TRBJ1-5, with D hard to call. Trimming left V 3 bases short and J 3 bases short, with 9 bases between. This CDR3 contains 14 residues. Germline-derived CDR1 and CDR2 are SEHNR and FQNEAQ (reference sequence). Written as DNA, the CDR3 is TGTGCCAGCAGCTTCCAGACGGTCAATCAGCCCCAGCATTTT. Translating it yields CASSFQTVNQPQHF.

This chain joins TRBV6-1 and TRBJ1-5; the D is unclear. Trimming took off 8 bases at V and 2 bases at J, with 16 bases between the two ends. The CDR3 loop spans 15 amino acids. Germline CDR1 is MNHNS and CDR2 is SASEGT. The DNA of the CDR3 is TGTGCCAGCGGGTCCCCTAGTCGCCGCAATCAGCCCCAGCATTTT. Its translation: CASGSPSRRNQPQHF.

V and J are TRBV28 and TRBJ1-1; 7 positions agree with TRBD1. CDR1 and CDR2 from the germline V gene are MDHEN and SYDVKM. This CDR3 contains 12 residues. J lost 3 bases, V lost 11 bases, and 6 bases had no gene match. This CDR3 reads CAAKRGHTEAFF. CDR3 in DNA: TGTGCCGCGAAGAGGGGGCACACTGAAGCTTTCTTT.

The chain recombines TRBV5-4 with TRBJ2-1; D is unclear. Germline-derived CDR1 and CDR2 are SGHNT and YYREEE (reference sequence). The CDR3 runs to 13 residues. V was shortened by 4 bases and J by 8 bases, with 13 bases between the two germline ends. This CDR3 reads CASSTLEADEQFF. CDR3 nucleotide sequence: TGTGCCAGCAGCACCCTAGAGGCTGATGAGCAGTTCTTC. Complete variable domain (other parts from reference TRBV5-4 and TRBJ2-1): ETGVTQSPTHLIKTRGQQVTLRCSSQSGHNTVSWYQQALGQGPQFIFQYYREEENGRGNFPPRFSGLQFPNYSSELNVNALELDDSALYLCASSTLEADEQFFGPGTRLTVL.

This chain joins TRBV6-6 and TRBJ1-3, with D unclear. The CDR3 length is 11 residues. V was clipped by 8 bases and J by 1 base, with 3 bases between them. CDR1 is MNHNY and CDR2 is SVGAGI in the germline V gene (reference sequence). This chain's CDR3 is CASLSGNTIYF. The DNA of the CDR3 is TGTGCCAGCCTTTCTGGAAACACCATATATTTT.

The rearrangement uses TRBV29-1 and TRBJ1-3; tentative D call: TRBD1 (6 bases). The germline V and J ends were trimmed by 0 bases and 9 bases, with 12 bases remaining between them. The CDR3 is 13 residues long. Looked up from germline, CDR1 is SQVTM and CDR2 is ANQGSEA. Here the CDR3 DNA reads TGCAGCGTTGAAGATCGGGAGGGGGTCACCATATATTTT. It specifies CSVEDREGVTIYF.

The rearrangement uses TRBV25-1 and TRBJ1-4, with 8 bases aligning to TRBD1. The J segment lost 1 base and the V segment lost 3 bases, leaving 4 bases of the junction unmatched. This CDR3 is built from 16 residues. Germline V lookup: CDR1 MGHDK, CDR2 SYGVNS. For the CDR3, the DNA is TGTGCCAGCAGTGATGGCAGGGGGCTAACTAATGAAAAACTGTTTTTT. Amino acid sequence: CASSDGRGLTNEKLFF. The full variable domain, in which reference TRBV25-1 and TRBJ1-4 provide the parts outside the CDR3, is EADIYQTPRYLVIGTGKKITLECSQTMGHDKMYWYQQDPGMELHLIHYSYGVNSTEKGDLSSESTVSRIRTEHFPLTLESARPSHTSQYLCASSDGRGLTNEKLFFGSGTQLSVL.

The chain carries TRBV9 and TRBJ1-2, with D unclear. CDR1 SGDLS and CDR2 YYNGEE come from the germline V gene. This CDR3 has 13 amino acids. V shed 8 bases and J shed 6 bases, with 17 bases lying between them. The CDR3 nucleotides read TGTGCCAGTGCCGCCTCTGCTGGTGATGGCTACACCTTC. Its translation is CASAASAGDGYTF.

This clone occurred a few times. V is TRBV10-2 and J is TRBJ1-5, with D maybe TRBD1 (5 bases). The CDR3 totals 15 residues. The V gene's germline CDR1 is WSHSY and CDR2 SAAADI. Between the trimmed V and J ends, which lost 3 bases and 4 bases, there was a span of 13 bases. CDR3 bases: TGCGCCAGCAGTGATCCAGGGCTCGGGAATCAGCCCCAGCATTTT. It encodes CASSDPGLGNQPQHF.

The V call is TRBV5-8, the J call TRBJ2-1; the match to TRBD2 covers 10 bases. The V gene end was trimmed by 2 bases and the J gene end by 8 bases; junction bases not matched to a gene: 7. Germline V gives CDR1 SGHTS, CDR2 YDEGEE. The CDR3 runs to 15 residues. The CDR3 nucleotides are TGTGCCAGCAGCTTTTACCCTAGCGGGGGCCATGAGCAGTTCTTC. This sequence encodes CASSFYPSGGHEQFF.

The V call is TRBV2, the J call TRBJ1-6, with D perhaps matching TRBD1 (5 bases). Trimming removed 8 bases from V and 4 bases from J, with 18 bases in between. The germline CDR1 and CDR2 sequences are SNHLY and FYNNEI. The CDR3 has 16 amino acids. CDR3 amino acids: CASGDPRKPYNSPLHF. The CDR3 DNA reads TGTGCCAGCGGGGACCCCCGAAAACCTTATAATTCACCCCTCCACTTT.

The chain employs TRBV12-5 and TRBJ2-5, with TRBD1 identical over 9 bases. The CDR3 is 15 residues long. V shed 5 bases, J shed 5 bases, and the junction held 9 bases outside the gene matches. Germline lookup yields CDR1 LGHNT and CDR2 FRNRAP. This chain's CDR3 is CASGNRQGGWETQYF. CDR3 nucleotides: TGTGCTAGTGGTAACCGACAGGGGGGGTGGGAGACCCAGTACTTC.